These T cell receptor beta chains were read from a single sample in a study of regulatory T cells in long-lasting Graves disease. TCRdb called the multiplex PCR reads again in MiXCR, with one record for every CDR3 protein. The sample shows roughly 500,000 distinct CDR3 sequences, about 13% of them seen only once. These data were also filed under a second study, of T cells in Graves' hyperthyroidism and ophthalmopathy.

Specimen: peripheral blood mononuclear cells (PBMCs), collected at new diagnosis, from a patient treated with antithyroid drugs. These receptors all stem from a man aged 30-40 years with Graves disease. The CDR3 runs from the conserved cysteine through the conserved F or W. Fields, in order: J gene, D gene, clone size, V gene, CDR3 DNA, CDR3 protein. A D gene is named only where the DNA matches it firmly. Size values are once, few and many counts, or a class for expanded clones, and some rows have none.

TRBJ1-4,TRBD1,many,TRBV3-1,TGTGCCAGCAGCCCAACTACAGGGGGGCAACTGTTTTTT,CASSPTTGGQLFF
TRBJ1-2,-,few,TRBV9,TGTGCCAGCAGCGTTCCTGCAGACGGCTACTATGGCTACACCTTC,CASSVPADGYYGYTF
TRBJ1-2,TRBD1,-,TRBV9,TGTGCCAGCAGCGGCGGGACAGGGGAACGCTACACCTTC,CASSGGTGERYTF
TRBJ1-4,TRBD1,few,TRBV7-9,TGTGCCAGCAGCTTGGGGACAGGGGGAACTAATGAAAAACTGTTTTTT,CASSLGTGGTNEKLFF
TRBJ2-3,TRBD2,many,TRBV27,TGTGCCAGCAGAGGGAGGGGACGCGGGACGGCAGATACGCAGTATTTT,CASRGRGRGTADTQYF
TRBJ1-5,-,few,TRBV9,TGTGCCAGCAGCGTAGGGGATACGAATCAGCCCCAGCATTTT,CASSVGDTNQPQHF
TRBJ2-7,TRBD1,many,TRBV12-3/TRBV12-4,TGTGCCAGCAGTTTCACAGGGGTCTCCTACGAGCAGTACTTC,CASSFTGVSYEQYF
TRBJ2-3,TRBD2,many,TRBV11-2,TGTGCCAGCAACTCTTTCGGACTAGCGGGAGATACGCAGTATTTT,CASNSFGLAGDTQYF
TRBJ1-1,TRBD1,many,TRBV30,TGTGCCTGGAGTGTAATGACAGGGTGGAACACTGAAGCTTTCTTT,CAWSVMTGWNTEAFF
TRBJ2-7,TRBD2,many,TRBV12-3/TRBV12-4,TGTGCCAGCAGTTTTGCGGGAGAGGCCTACGAGCAGTACTTC,CASSFAGEAYEQYF
TRBJ2-2,-,-,TRBV19,TGTGCCAGTAGAAGGGATCCGGGGGAGGACACCGGGGAGCTGTTTTTT,CASRRDPGEDTGELFF
TRBJ2-1,TRBD2,few,TRBV7-9,TGTGCCAGCAGCTTAGGAGGTTGGACTAGCGGACACAATGAGCAGTTCTTC,CASSLGGWTSGHNEQFF
TRBJ1-3,-,many,TRBV2,TGTGCCAGCAGGGGGACATCTGGAAACACCATATATTTT,CASRGTSGNTIYF
TRBJ2-3,-,many,TRBV13,TGTGCCAGCACGGTTAGGGAGTTTGTGGATACGCAGTATTTT,CASTVREFVDTQYF
TRBJ2-2,TRBD2,many,TRBV19,TGTGCCAGTAGTGCCAGACTAGCGGGAGAAGGAGCCGGGGAGCTGTTTTTT,CASSARLAGEGAGELFF
TRBJ2-3,TRBD2,-,TRBV29-1,TGCAGCGTTGACGGTCTAGCGGGCTCCACAGATACGCAGTATTTT,CSVDGLAGSTDTQYF
TRBJ1-2,TRBD1,many,TRBV20-1,TGCAGTGCTAGACGTTTCCGGGACAGGGGGAGCTACACCTTC,CSARRFRDRGSYTF
TRBJ2-7,TRBD1,many,TRBV29-1,TGCAGCGTTGCCCGTGACAGGGGGGTCGCCTCCGAGCAGTACTTC,CSVARDRGVASEQYF
TRBJ2-7,-,-,TRBV11-2,TGTGCCAGCAGCTTGACCCGACCTTTCAGCTCCTACGAGCAGTACTTC,CASSLTRPFSSYEQYF
TRBJ2-5,-,few,TRBV3-1,TGTGCCAGCAGTAAAAAGCGTGCGACCCAGTACTTC,CASSKKRATQYF
TRBJ2-5,TRBD1,many,TRBV5-1,TGCGCCAGCACCAACACAGGGGAAGAGACCCAGTACTTC,CASTNTGEETQYF
TRBJ2-5,-,many,TRBV20-1,TGCAGTGCGGGTAGGGGGATCCAAGAGACCCAGTACTTC,CSAGRGIQETQYF
TRBJ2-7,-,many,TRBV5-1,TGCGCCAGCAGCTACCAACCCTCGACAGGTTCCTACGAGCAGTACTTC,CASSYQPSTGSYEQYF
TRBJ2-3,-,many,TRBV11-2,TGTGCCAGCAGCCCGGACGGGACTAGCACAGATACGCAGTATTTT,CASSPDGTSTDTQYF
TRBJ2-1,-,-,TRBV19,TGTGCCAGTAGTCCTGTCGACGGCCGGGGGTGGTTCTTC,CASSPVDGRGWFF
TRBJ1-1,-,many,TRBV15,TGTGCCACCAGCACCTGGGGGGGGGTTGAGACTGAAGCTTTCTTT,CATSTWGGVETEAFF
TRBJ2-7,-,few,TRBV18,TGTGCCAGCTCAGCCCAAGTAGGGGGGGACTACGAGCAGTACTTC,CASSAQVGGDYEQYF
TRBJ2-1,TRBD2,many,TRBV20-1,TGCAGTGCCTCTAGCGGGAGAGAGCAGTTCTTC,CSASSGREQFF
TRBJ2-7,-,few,TRBV5-1,TGCGCCAGCAGCGTGGCCCAGCAGGAGCAGTACTTC,CASSVAQQEQYF
TRBJ1-6,-,many,TRBV7-9,TGTGCCAGCAGCCAAACTACGGGGGTAAATTCACCCCTCCACTTT,CASSQTTGVNSPLHF
TRBJ2-7,-,few,TRBV18,TGTGCCAGCTCACCCACCCCGGGACACCTTTACGAGCAGTACTTC,CASSPTPGHLYEQYF
TRBJ2-2,TRBD1,-,TRBV19,TGTGCCAGTAAATACAGGGGCCCGAACACCGGGGAGCTGTTTTTT,CASKYRGPNTGELFF
TRBJ2-7,-,many,TRBV2,TGTGCCAGCAGTCCCCCGAGGGGGTCCTACGAGCAGTACTTC,CASSPPRGSYEQYF
TRBJ1-6,-,-,TRBV5-1,TGCGCCAGCAGATTGGGGAATTCACCCCTCCACTTT,CASRLGNSPLHF
TRBJ2-5,-,few,TRBV20-1,TGCAGTGCGCACCGGGACTCTGGGGGGGAGACCCAGTACTTC,CSAHRDSGGETQYF
TRBJ2-1,-,-,TRBV25-1,TGTGCCAGCAGTGGACCGAAACCGGGGCTAAAAACCTACAATGAGCAGTTCTTC,CASSGPKPGLKTYNEQFF
TRBJ1-5,-,few,TRBV29-1,TGCAGCGTGACGCCAACTGTAGGACGGCCCCAGCATTTT,CSVTPTVGRPQHF
TRBJ2-7,-,many,TRBV19,TGTGCCAGTAGTATAGGAGAAGGCTACGAGCAGTACTTC,CASSIGEGYEQYF
TRBJ2-1,TRBD2,many,TRBV20-1,TGCAGTGCTAGAAGATCTAGCGGGGCTAGTAATGAGCAGTTCTTC,CSARRSSGASNEQFF
TRBJ1-2,-,many,TRBV7-9,TGTGCCAGCAGCTTGCCTGTTGGCTACACCTTC,CASSLPVGYTF